This TCR beta chain was retrieved from a study of blood T cell repertoires in COVID-19 (dated by TCRdb to 2018 to 2021). The study in broad terms: Samples covering the acute and convalescent phases of COVID-19 were provided by collaborators in the United States, Italy and Spain. The repertoires were made available in a free public database intended to serve as a resource for research on the immune response to SARS-CoV-2. Where HLA class I and class II types were available, the types were taken from metadata supplied by the sample provider, not from assay-based typing. The samples were drawn from the first 160 participants of the ongoing ImmuneRACE study and from 1,200 or so subjects provided by 6 global collaborators. Subjects who had been exposed to COVID-19, were actively infected with it, or had recovered from it provided the deeply sampled blood TCRbeta repertoires that made up the dataset. The prospective study material was composed of cDNA or gDNA derived from T cells, B-cell-depleted T cells, or PBMCs. The sample metadata nearly always contained a de-identified subject ID, COVID-19 status, age in years and sex. Broad study findings and their caveats: The quantity of clinical and demographic metadata differed by source and by participant and was supplied without curation.

The collaborating institutions used their own protocols to collect whole blood in K2EDTA tubes. Collaborator samples were shipped for TCRbeta analysis as frozen whole blood, isolated PBMCs, or DNA extracted from either sample type. CDR1 and CDR2 are read off the germline V gene as SGDLS and YYNGEE. Cut back by 4 bases and 6 bases, the V and J ends lie 9 bases apart. From the cysteine up to the phenylalanine, the CDR3 has a length of 12 residues. Of the read, only the CDR3 DNA is kept; its 36 bases are in frame from base 1. This clone registers as medium-sized (0.01 to 0.1%) within its sample. It lacks a known antigen. Per-base quality was not reported, and no clone a single base away is much larger than it. TCRbeta CDR3 regions were amplified from genomic DNA by means of the immunoSEQ Assay, a bias-controlled multiplex PCR. As for how the authors treated the data: Within the assay, amplification of reference gene primers was used to estimate how many nucleated cells each sample contained. To quantify the absolute abundance of each unique TCRbeta CDR3 rearrangement, sequence reads were collapsed and filtered. For each sample, productive Simpson clonality was calculated as the square root of Simpson's diversity index across productive rearrangements. Drawn from immuneACCESS, this table holds only the in-frame rearrangements with V and J called that TCRdb kept. Clones are partly lost; checked studies trace under half to an unresolved V gene and leave the rest unexplained. V and J calls plus clone size are reproduced from that table; the DNA served to infer D and trimming. This sample lists roughly 25,000 clones; approximately 66% were detected once. The leading ten clones occupy about 7.3% of the sample.

The receptor's source is a man aged 60 to 69 with active or convalescent COVID-19. The V and J segments used are TRBV9 and TRBJ2-3; the D region possibly corresponds to TRBD2 (5 bases align). Sequencing input: peripheral blood. The CDR3 protein sequence reads: CASSPAEDTQYF. The bases read TGTGCCAGCAGCCCAGCGGAGGATACGCAGTATTTT.